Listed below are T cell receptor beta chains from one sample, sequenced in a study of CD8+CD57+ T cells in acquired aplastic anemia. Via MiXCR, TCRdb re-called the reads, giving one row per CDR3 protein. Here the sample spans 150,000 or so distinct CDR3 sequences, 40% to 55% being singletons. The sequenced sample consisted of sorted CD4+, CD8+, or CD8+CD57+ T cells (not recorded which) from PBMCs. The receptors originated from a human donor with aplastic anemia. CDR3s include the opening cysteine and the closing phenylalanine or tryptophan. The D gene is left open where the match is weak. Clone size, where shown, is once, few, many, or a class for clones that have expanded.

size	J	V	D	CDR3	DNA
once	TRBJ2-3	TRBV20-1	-	CSAPDGSTADTQYF	TGCAGTGCCCCAGACGGGTCGACGGCAGATACGCAGTATTTT
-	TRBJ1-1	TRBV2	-	CASSVGRGTEAFF	TGTGCCAGCAGTGTGGGGAGGGGGACTGAAGCTTTCTTT
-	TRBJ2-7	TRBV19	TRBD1	CASSPRDRDYYEQYF	TGTGCCAGTAGTCCCCGGGACAGGGACTACTACGAGCAGTACTTC
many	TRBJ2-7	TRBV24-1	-	CATSDWTREQYF	TGTGCCACCAGTGATTGGACTCGGGAGCAGTACTTC
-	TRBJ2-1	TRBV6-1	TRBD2	CASNWAGGGISDEQFF	TGTGCCAGCAACTGGGCGGGAGGGGGTATTAGCGATGAGCAGTTCTTC
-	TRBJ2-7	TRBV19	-	CASSERLPPYEQYF	TGTGCCAGTAGTGAGCGCTTGCCGCCCTACGAGCAGTACTTC
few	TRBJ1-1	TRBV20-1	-	CSPGTSNTEAFF	TGCAGTCCGGGGACGTCGAACACTGAAGCTTTCTTT
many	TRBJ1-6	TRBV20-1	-	CSARDPGPDLTPLHF	TGCAGTGCTAGAGATCCGGGGCCAGACCTTACACCCCTCCACTTT
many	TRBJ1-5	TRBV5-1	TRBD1	CASSPSTGQGSQPQHF	TGCGCCAGCAGCCCTTCCACTGGACAGGGAAGTCAGCCCCAGCATTTT
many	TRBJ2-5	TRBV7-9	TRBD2	CASSLGLAGLQETQYF	TGTGCCAGCAGCTTAGGACTAGCGGGGCTCCAAGAGACCCAGTACTTC
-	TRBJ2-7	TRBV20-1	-	CSAIQSGVFEQYF	TGCAGTGCCATACAATCGGGAGTCTTCGAGCAGTACTTC
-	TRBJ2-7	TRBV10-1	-	CASSPGEEQYF	TGCGCCAGCAGCCCTGGGGAAGAGCAGTACTTC
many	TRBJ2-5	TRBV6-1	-	CASSPGKRLPETQYF	TGTGCCAGCAGCCCCGGGAAACGGCTCCCAGAGACCCAGTACTTC
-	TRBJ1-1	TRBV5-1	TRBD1	CASSFGDRANTEAFF	TGCGCCAGCAGCTTTGGGGACAGGGCAAACACTGAAGCTTTCTTT
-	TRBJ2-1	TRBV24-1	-	CASAGTRNEQFF	TGTGCCAGCGCCGGGACACGAAATGAGCAGTTCTTC
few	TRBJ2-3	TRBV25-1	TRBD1	CASTGTEADTQYF	TGTGCCAGCACCGGGACAGAGGCAGATACGCAGTATTTT
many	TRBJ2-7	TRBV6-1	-	CASSPQSQRGLYEQYF	TGTGCCAGCAGTCCCCAATCCCAGAGGGGCCTCTACGAGCAGTACTTC
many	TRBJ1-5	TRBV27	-	CASSLTEGQPQHF	TGTGCCAGCAGTTTAACCGAGGGGCAGCCCCAGCATTTT
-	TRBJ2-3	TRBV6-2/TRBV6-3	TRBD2	CASSYSGVAGGTDTQYF	TGTGCCAGCAGTTACTCGGGGGTAGCGGGAGGCACAGATACGCAGTATTTT
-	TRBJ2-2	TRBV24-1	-	CATSDLGREGLFF	TGTGCCACCAGTGATTTAGGCAGGGAAGGGCTGTTTTTT
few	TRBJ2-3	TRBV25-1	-	CASLPAPLGPTDTQYF	TGTGCCAGCCTCCCAGCGCCCCTAGGACCCACAGATACGCAGTATTTT
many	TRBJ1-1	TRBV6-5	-	CASSRTDSGFEAFF	TGTGCCAGCAGCCGGACCGATAGTGGGTTTGAAGCTTTCTTT
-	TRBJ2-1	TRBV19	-	CASSTRAYNEQFF	TGTGCCAGTAGTACCCGCGCCTACAATGAGCAGTTCTTC
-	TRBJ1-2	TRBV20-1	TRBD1	CSVKTGGDYGYTF	TGCAGTGTCAAGACAGGGGGGGACTATGGCTACACCTTC
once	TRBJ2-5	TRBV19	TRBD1	CASSTRTGGQPQYF	TGTGCCAGTAGTACGCGGACAGGGGGGCAGCCCCAGTACTTC
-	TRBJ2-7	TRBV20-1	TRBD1	CSAGGQGSGYEQYF	TGCAGTGCTGGGGGACAGGGGTCTGGCTACGAGCAGTACTTC
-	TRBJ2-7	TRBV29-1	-	CSVSRGQGAYEQYF	TGCAGCGTTTCCCGAGGGCAGGGCGCCTACGAGCAGTACTTC
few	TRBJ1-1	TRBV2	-	CASFEGTEAFF	TGTGCCAGCTTCGAGGGGACTGAAGCTTTCTTT
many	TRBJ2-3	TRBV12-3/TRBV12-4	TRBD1	CASSPITGGQTDTQYF	TGTGCCAGCAGTCCAATTACAGGGGGCCAAACAGATACGCAGTATTTT
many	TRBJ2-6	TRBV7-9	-	CASSRSGGHGANVLTF	TGTGCCAGCAGCAGGTCCGGAGGGCATGGGGCCAACGTCCTGACTTTC